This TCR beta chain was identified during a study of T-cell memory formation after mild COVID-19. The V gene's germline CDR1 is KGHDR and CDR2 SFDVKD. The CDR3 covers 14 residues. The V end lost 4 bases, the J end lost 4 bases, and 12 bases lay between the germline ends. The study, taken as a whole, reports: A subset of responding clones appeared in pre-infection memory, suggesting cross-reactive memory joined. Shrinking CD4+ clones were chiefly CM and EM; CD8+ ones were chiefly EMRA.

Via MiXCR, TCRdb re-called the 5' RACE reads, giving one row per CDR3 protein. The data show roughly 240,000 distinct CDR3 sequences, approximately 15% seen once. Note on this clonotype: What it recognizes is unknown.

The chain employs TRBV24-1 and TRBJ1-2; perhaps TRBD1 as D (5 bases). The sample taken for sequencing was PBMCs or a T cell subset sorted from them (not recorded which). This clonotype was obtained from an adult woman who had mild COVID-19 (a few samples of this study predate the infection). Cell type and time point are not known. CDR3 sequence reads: CATSDPTVRYGYTF. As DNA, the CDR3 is TGTGCCACCAGTGACCCGACAGTACGCTATGGCTACACCTTC.